This TCR beta chain was sequenced for a study of blood T cell repertoires in COVID-19. CDR1 is SGHRS, CDR2 YFSETQ, per germline. The length of the CDR3 is 13 residues. Trimming cost V 5 bases and J 2 bases, with 9 bases left between them. Clones were sequenced by immunoSEQ multiplex PCR, and TCRdb holds only the in-frame ones, with some missing. The sample consists of roughly 200,000 clones, roughly 80% of them appearing once. The sample comprised peripheral blood. This receptor was obtained from a man aged 50 to 59 who had recovered from COVID-19. The chain joins TRBV5-1 to TRBJ2-3; D gene ambiguous. The chain's CDR3 is CASRQSPTDTQYF. The DNA for the CDR3 is TGCGCCAGCAGACAGAGTCCCACAGATACGCAGTATTTT.